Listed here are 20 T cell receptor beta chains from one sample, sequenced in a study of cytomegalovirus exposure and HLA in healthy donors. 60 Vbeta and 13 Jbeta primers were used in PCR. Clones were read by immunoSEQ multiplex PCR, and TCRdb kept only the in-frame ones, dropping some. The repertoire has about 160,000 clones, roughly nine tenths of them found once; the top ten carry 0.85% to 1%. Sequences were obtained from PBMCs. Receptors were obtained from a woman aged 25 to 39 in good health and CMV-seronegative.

The CDR3 region is CASSPGTSAYNEQFF. CDR3 sequence (DNA): TGTGCCAGCAGCCCAGGGACTAGCGCCTACAATGAGCAGTTCTTC. The gene calls are TRBV7-3 and TRBJ2-1, with 10 bases identical to TRBD2. The germline V gene encodes CDR1 SGHTA and CDR2 FQGTGA. V lost 5 bases to trimming and J lost 2 bases; unmatched junction nucleotides: 3. The CDR3 loop spans 15 amino acids.

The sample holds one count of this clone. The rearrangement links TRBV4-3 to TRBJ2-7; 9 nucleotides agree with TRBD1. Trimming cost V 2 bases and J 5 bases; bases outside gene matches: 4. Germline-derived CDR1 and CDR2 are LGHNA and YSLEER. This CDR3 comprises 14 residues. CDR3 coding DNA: TGCGCCAGCAGCCAATACAGGGGGCAAAACGAGCAGTACTTC. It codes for CASSQYRGQNEQYF.

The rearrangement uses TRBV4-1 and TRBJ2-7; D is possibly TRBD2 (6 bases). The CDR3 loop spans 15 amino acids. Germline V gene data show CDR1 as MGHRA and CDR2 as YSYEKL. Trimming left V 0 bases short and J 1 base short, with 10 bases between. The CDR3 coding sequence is TGCGCCAGCAGCCAAGAAGGAGGGCAGTCCTACGAGCAGTACTTC. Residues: CASSQEGGQSYEQYF.

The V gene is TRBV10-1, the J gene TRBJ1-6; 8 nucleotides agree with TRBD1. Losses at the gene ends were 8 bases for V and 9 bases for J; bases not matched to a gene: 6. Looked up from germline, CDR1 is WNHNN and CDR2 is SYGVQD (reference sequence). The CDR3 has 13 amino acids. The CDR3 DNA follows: TGCGCCAGCGCCCGGACAGGGAGTTCACCCCTCCACTTT. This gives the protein CASARTGSSPLHF.

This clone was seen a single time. The CDR3 coding sequence is TGTGCCAGCAGTTTGGCGGGAGGGCCGGTGGCCGGGGAGCTGTTTTTT. This sequence encodes CASSLAGGPVAGELFF. The rearrangement links TRBV28 to TRBJ2-2; 9 nucleotides align to TRBD2. Trimming took 3 bases from V and 6 from J; bases not matched to a gene: 8. This CDR3 is 16 amino acids long. Germline CDR1 MDHEN, CDR2 SYDVKM.

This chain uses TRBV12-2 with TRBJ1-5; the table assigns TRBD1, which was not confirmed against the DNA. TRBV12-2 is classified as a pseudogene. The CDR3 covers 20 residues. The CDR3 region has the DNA TGTGCAAGTCGCTTATTAAGGGGGTGGGGTCCGAAACGTAGCAATCAGCCCCAGCATTTT. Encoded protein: CASRLLRGWGPKRSNQPQHF.

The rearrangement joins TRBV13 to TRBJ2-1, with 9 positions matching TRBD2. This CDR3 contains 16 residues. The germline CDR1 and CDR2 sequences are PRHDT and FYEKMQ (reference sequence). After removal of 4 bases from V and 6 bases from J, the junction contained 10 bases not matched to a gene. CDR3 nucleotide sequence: TGTGCCAGCAGCTCTCCGGGCGGGAGGGCCTCCAATGAGCAGTTCTTC. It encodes CASSSPGGRASNEQFF. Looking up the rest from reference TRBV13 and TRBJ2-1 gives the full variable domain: AAGVIQSPRHLIKEKRETATLKCYPIPRHDTVYWYQQGPGQDPQFLISFYEKMQSDKGSIPDRFSAQQFSDYHSELNMSSLELGDSALYFCASSSPGGRASNEQFFGPGTRLTVL.

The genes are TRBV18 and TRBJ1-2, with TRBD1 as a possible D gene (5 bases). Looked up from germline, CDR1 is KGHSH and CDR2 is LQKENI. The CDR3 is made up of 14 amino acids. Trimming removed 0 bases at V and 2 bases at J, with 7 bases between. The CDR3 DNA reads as TGTGCCAGCTCACCACCGACAGAAAACTATGGCTACACCTTC. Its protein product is CASSPPTENYGYTF.

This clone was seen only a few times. CDR3 DNA sequence: TGCAGCGTTGTTGGGAGGGACTATGGCTACACCTTC. This codes for CSVVGRDYGYTF. The chain has TRBV29-1 and TRBJ1-2; no clear D. With 4 bases removed from V and 3 bases from J, the gap between germline ends came to 9 bases. The CDR3 is made up of 12 amino acids. CDR1 and CDR2 from the germline V gene are SQVTM and ANQGSEA.

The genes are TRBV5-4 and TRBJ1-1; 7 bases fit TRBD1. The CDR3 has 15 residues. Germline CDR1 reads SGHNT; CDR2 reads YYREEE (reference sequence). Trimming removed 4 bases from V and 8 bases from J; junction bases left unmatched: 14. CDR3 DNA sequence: TGTGCCAGCAGCCACGTATTTGGGACAGTGGGCGAAGCTTTCTTT. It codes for CASSHVFGTVGEAFF.

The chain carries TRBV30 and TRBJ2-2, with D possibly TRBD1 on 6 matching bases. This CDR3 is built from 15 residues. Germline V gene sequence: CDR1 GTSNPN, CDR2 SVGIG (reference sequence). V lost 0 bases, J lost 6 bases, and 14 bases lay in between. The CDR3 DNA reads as TGTGCCTGGAGTGTACCCGGGGACATATCCGGGGAGCTGTTTTTT. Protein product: CAWSVPGDISGELFF. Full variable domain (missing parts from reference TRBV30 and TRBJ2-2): SQTIHQWPATLVQPVGSPLSLECTVEGTSNPNLYWYRQAAGRGLQLLFYSVGIGQISSEVPQNLSASRPQDRQFILSSKKLLLSDSGFYLCAWSVPGDISGELFFGEGSRLTVL.

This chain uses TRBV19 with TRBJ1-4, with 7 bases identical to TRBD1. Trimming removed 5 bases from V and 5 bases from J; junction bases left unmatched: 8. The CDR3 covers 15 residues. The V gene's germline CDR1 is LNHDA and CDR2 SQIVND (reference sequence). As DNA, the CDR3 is TGTGCCAGTAGTTTAGGTAGGACAGGAAATGAAAAACTGTTTTTT. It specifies CASSLGRTGNEKLFF.

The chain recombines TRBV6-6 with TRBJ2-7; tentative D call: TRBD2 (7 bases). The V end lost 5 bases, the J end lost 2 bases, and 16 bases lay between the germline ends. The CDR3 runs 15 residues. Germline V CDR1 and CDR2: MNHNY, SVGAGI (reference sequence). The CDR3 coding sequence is TGTGCCAGCAGTCCCGGGACGGGGGGCACCTACGAGCAGTACTTC. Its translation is CASSPGTGGTYEQYF.

The CDR3: CSVDFREGYGYTF. The CDR3 DNA sequence: TGCAGCGTTGATTTCAGGGAGGGCTACGGCTACACCTTC. V and J are TRBV29-1 and TRBJ1-2; the D gene is possibly TRBD1 (5 bases). Per germline, CDR1 SQVTM and CDR2 ANQGSEA. CDR3 length: 13 residues. V was shortened by 3 bases and J by 8 bases, with 16 bases between the two germline ends.

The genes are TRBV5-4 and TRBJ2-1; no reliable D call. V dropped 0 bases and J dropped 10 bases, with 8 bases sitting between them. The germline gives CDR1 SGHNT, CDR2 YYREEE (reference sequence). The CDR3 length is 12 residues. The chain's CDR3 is CASSLARLEQFF. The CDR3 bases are TGTGCCAGCAGCTTGGCCCGCCTAGAGCAGTTCTTC.

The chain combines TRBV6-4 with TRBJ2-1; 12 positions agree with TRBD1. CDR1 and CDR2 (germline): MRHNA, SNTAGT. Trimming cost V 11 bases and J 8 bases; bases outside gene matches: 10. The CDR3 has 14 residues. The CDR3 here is CASKGDRGRDEQFF. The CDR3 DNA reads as TGTGCCTCAAAAGGGGACAGGGGGCGGGATGAGCAGTTCTTC.

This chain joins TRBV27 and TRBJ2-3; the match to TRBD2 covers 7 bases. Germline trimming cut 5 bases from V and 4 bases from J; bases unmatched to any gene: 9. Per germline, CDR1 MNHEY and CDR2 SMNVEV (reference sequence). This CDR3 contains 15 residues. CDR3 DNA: TGTGCCAGCAGTCCCCCGGGGAGGGCTCCAGATACGCAGTATTTT. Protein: CASSPPGRAPDTQYF.

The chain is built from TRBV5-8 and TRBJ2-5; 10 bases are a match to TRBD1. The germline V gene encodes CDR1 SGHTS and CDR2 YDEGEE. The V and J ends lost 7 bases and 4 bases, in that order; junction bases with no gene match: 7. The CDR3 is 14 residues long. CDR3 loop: CASARDRGTETQYF. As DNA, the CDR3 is TGTGCCAGCGCCCGGGACAGGGGTACAGAGACCCAGTACTTC.

CDR3 region: CASSSVDYGYTF. CDR3 coding DNA: TGTGCCAGCAGCTCCGTTGACTATGGCTACACCTTC. V is TRBV7-9 and J is TRBJ1-2; no reliable D call. V lost 4 bases, J lost 3 bases, and 6 bases lay in between. There are 12 residues in the CDR3. CDR1 and CDR2 (germline): SEHNR, FQNEAQ (reference sequence).

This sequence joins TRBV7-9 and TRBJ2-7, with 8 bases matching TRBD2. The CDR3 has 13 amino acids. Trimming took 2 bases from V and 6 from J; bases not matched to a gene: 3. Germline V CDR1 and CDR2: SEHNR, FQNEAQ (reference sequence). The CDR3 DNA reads TGTGCCAGCAGCTTACGGGGGGGTGGCGAGCAGTACTTC. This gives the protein CASSLRGGGEQYF.